The 6 T cell receptor beta chains listed next were all sequenced from one sample in a study of cytomegalovirus exposure and HLA in healthy donors. This PCR relied on a set of 60 Vbeta primers and 13 Jbeta primers. Libraries were prepared by immunoSEQ multiplex PCR; TCRdb keeps only in-frame clonotypes and omits some of them. The sample consists of about 150,000 clones, 80% of them appearing once. Sequenced input: PBMCs. Receptors were obtained from a woman in her thirties or forties in good health and CMV-seropositive.

V usage is TRBV29-1 and J usage is TRBJ1-1; no definite D call. V shed 6 bases and J shed 1 base, with 12 bases lying between them. CDR3 length: 13 amino acids. The germline V gene encodes CDR1 SQVTM and CDR2 ANQGSEA. CDR3 protein: CSVERGANTEAFF. Written as DNA, the CDR3 is TGCAGCGTCGAGCGGGGAGCGAACACTGAAGCTTTCTTT.

The rearrangement links TRBV30 to TRBJ2-3, with 8 bases that match TRBD1. Germline CDR1 GTSNPN, CDR2 SVGIG (reference sequence). With V trimmed by 3 bases and J by 2 bases, 13 bases remained unmatched. The CDR3 has 17 amino acids. Here the CDR3 reads CAWSPFRQGPFTDTQYF. As DNA, the CDR3 is TGTGCCTGGAGCCCCTTCAGACAGGGGCCTTTCACAGATACGCAGTATTTT.

The CDR3 nucleotides read TGTGCCAGCAGCCAGGCTAGCGGGAGTTACTACGAGCAGTACTTC. It translates to CASSQASGSYYEQYF. The chain combines TRBV14 with TRBJ2-7, with 10 bases fitting TRBD2. The CDR3 runs to 15 residues. Unmatched junction bases numbered 5, after V lost 3 bases and J lost 3 bases. Per germline, CDR1 SGHDN and CDR2 FVKESK.

The chain carries TRBV19 and TRBJ1-5, with unresolved D. The CDR3 runs to 13 residues. Germline loops: CDR1 LNHDA, CDR2 SQIVND (reference sequence). Trimming removed 0 bases from V and 7 bases from J, with 7 bases in between. The CDR3 spells CASSIELRQPQHF. The CDR3 nucleotides read TGTGCCAGTAGTATAGAGTTACGGCAGCCCCAGCATTTT.

This clone turned up a few times. The V and J genes are TRBV30 and TRBJ2-3; 8 bases are a match to TRBD2. The germline V gene encodes CDR1 GTSNPN and CDR2 SVGIG (reference sequence). The ends lost 3 bases at V and 0 bases at J; junction bases unmatched: 5. The CDR3 has 15 residues. The DNA of the CDR3 is TGTGCCTGGAGCACCGGGACTAGAAGCACAGATACGCAGTATTTT. It specifies CAWSTGTRSTDTQYF.

The chain combines TRBV5-4 with TRBJ2-1; D is ambiguous. This CDR3 comprises 18 residues. Germline V gives CDR1 SGHNT, CDR2 YYREEE (reference sequence). The V gene lost 1 base and the J gene lost 0 bases, with 17 bases spanning the gap. The CDR3 sequence is CASSLRVMAASSYNEQFF. CDR3 sequence (DNA): TGTGCCAGCAGCTTGCGGGTTATGGCTGCGAGCTCCTACAATGAGCAGTTCTTC.